The 18 T cell receptor beta chains given below trace back to one sample, sequenced in a study of T cells in Graves' hyperthyroidism and ophthalmopathy. TCR beta CDR3 region amplification was performed from RNA transcripts. HTBI primers were used for first-round RT-PCR of the TCR CDR3. Each CDR3 protein gets one entry after TCRdb re-called the multiplex PCR reads with MiXCR. The table shows roughly 300,000 distinct CDR3 sequences, with about 21% occurring only once. Sequences were obtained from blood. The receptors were gathered from a woman between 45 and 60 years old with Graves' hyperthyroidism.

The J gene is TRBJ2-1, the V gene TRBV28; 11 bases are shared with TRBD2. Trimming removed 2 bases from V and 4 bases from J; junction bases left unmatched: 7. This CDR3 is built from 17 residues. From germline, CDR1 is MDHEN and CDR2 SYDVKM. CDR3 amino acids: CASSLELLAGEYNEQFF. DNA for the CDR3: TGTGCCAGCAGTTTAGAGCTACTAGCGGGAGAATACAATGAGCAGTTCTTC.

The chain joins TRBV5-1 to TRBJ1-2; TRBD1 matches 7 bases. Germline V lookup: CDR1 SGHRS, CDR2 YFSETQ. V lost 4 bases and J lost 5; bases outside the gene matches: 8. The CDR3 has 14 amino acids. CDR3 sequence reads: CASSPEGAGYGYTF. In DNA, the CDR3 is TGCGCCAGCAGCCCCGAGGGGGCAGGGTATGGCTACACCTTC.

This clonotype has at least ten counts. This chain connects TRBV6-1 to TRBJ2-2; no reliable D call. V was shortened by 1 base and J by 1 base, with 4 bases between the two germline ends. The V gene's germline CDR1 is MNHNS and CDR2 SASEGT. This CDR3 contains 14 residues. As DNA, the CDR3 is TGTGCCAGCAGTGAAGTGAGGAACACCGGGGAGCTGTTTTTT. Translated: CASSEVRNTGELFF.

The J gene is TRBJ1-2, the V gene TRBV20-1; unclear D gene. V gave up 0 bases and J gave up 0 bases, with 8 bases separating them. The CDR3 length is 14 residues. Germline V gives CDR1 DFQATT, CDR2 SNEGSKA (reference sequence). The CDR3 loop is CSARDLAANYGYTF. CDR3 in DNA: TGCAGTGCTAGAGATCTAGCAGCTAACTATGGCTACACCTTC.

This rearrangement joins TRBV27 to TRBJ1-2, with TRBD1 matching 9 bases. The CDR3 sequence is 13 residues long. The germline V gene has CDR1 MNHEY and CDR2 SMNVEV (reference sequence). The CDR3 DNA is TGTTCCACCAGGGGACAGGGAATCTCTGGCTACACCTTC. It yields the protein CSTRGQGISGYTF.

This clonotype has ten or more counts. This chain uses TRBV28 with TRBJ2-3; 8 positions agree with TRBD2. The germline CDR1 and CDR2 sequences are MDHEN and SYDVKM. J lost 1 base, V lost 7 bases, and 10 bases had no gene match. The CDR3 extends over 16 amino acids. In DNA, the CDR3 is TGTGCCAGCACTTCAAGCGGGGGAGGACGCACAGATACGCAGTATTTT. Its translation is CASTSSGGGRTDTQYF.

The chain combines TRBV27 with TRBJ2-7, with TRBD2 matching 8 bases. Germline CDR1 reads MNHEY; CDR2 reads SMNVEV (reference sequence). This CDR3 is 12 amino acids long. Trimming at V came to 3 bases and at J to 9 bases, leaving 4 bases not matched to a gene. The CDR3 loop reads CASSFGAGGQYF. The CDR3 nucleotides are TGTGCCAGCAGTTTCGGGGCGGGGGGGCAGTACTTC.

In its sample, this clonotype was seen a few times. This sequence may be a read error, since a much larger clone differs from it by one base. The chain uses TRBV29-1 and TRBJ2-5; D call uncertain. The CDR3 extends over 12 amino acids. Germline V CDR1 and CDR2: SQVTM, ANQGSEA. Here the CDR3 reads CSVDGQQESQYF. In nucleotides, the CDR3 is TGCAGCGTTGATGGTCAGCAAGAGTCCCAGTACTTC.

A few counts support this clonotype. The CDR3 coding sequence is TGTGCCAGCAGACTTTCGGGGAGGATGAACACTGAAGCTTTCTTT. Translating it yields CASRLSGRMNTEAFF. The chain has TRBV12-3 or TRBV12-4 and TRBJ1-1; no clear D gene. Trimming took off 6 bases at V and 0 bases at J, with 14 bases between the two ends. The CDR3 length is 15 residues.

The rearrangement links TRBV28 to TRBJ2-5; 14 nucleotides match TRBD2. The CDR3 is 17 amino acids. The ends lost 5 bases at V and 7 bases at J; junction bases unmatched: 12. Germline V gene sequence: CDR1 MDHEN, CDR2 SYDVKM. The CDR3 nucleotides read TGTGCCAGCAGTCCCGGACTAGCGGGGGGCAAATGGGTGACCCAGTACTTC. Protein product: CASSPGLAGGKWVTQYF.

This clonotype occurred a few times. This sequence joins TRBV29-1 and TRBJ2-1; TRBD2 matches at 13 bases. V was pared by 6 bases and J by 4 bases, with 6 bases of the junction left unmatched. This CDR3 spans 15 amino acids. CDR1 is SQVTM, CDR2 ANQGSEA, per germline. As DNA, the CDR3 is TGCAGCGTCAAGGGACTAGCGGGGACTTACAATGAGCAGTTCTTC. Protein: CSVKGLAGTYNEQFF.

J is TRBJ2-7 and V is TRBV12-3 or TRBV12-4; D is unresolved. The CDR3 sequence is 12 residues long. V gave up 4 bases and J gave up 7 bases, with 11 bases separating them. The CDR3 loop reads CASSSVLGEQYF. The CDR3 DNA follows: TGTGCCAGCAGTTCGGTACTTGGGGAGCAGTACTTC.

The V call is TRBV5-4, the J call TRBJ1-4, with D uncertain. Trimming pared 1 base from V and 8 bases from J, leaving 12 bases between. The germline CDR1 and CDR2 sequences are SGHNT and YYREEE (reference sequence). The CDR3 totals 14 residues. The DNA of the CDR3 is TGTGCCAGCAGCTTGAAGAGGCAAGGGGAAAAACTGTTTTTT. It yields the protein CASSLKRQGEKLFF.

Many counts were recorded for this clonotype. The chain couples TRBV4-1 to TRBJ2-3; D possibly corresponds to TRBD2 (6 bases). The ends were cut back, 6 bases at V and 4 bases at J, with 29 bases in the middle. The V gene's germline CDR1 is MGHRA and CDR2 YSYEKL. This CDR3 has 19 amino acids. CDR3 bases: TGCGCCAGCAGTCGAGGAGGAGTATTGGGGGGTAGAGCGTCAGATACGCAGTATTTT. This translates into CASSRGGVLGGRASDTQYF.

The chain couples TRBV28 to TRBJ1-2, with 12 bases aligning to TRBD1. Germline V gives CDR1 MDHEN, CDR2 SYDVKM. V lost 3 bases and J lost 6; bases outside the gene matches: 5. This CDR3 is 15 amino acids long. CDR3 residues: CASSFGRDRGHGYTF. DNA of the CDR3: TGTGCCAGCAGTTTTGGCCGGGACAGGGGGCATGGCTACACCTTC.

This clonotype was observed at least ten times. The chain uses TRBV4-1 and TRBJ2-2; D remains unclear. CDR1 is MGHRA and CDR2 is YSYEKL in the germline V gene. The germline V and J ends were trimmed by 1 base and 5 bases, with 5 bases remaining between them. The CDR3 extends over 13 amino acids. CDR3 residues: CASSQVLTGELFF. CDR3 DNA sequence: TGCGCCAGCAGCCAAGTTTTAACCGGGGAGCTGTTTTTT.

This clonotype showed up many times. The chain combines TRBV18 with TRBJ2-1; D is undetermined. CDR3 length equals 16 residues. In germline, CDR1 is KGHSH, CDR2 LQKENI. V gave up 5 bases and J gave up 4 bases, with 18 bases separating them. This chain's CDR3 is CASSTGQQKIYNEQFF. The DNA of the CDR3 is TGTGCCAGCTCAACGGGCCAACAAAAAATTTACAATGAGCAGTTCTTC.

This clonotype was seen repeatedly, ten times or more. The chain carries TRBV28 and TRBJ1-3; D gene uncertain. The CDR3 totals 12 residues. The V end lost 5 bases, the J end lost 6 bases, and 8 bases lay between the germline ends. CDR1 and CDR2 (germline): MDHEN, SYDVKM. The DNA of the CDR3 is TGTGCCAGCAGTCCACCCGAAAACACCATATATTTT. It codes for CASSPPENTIYF.